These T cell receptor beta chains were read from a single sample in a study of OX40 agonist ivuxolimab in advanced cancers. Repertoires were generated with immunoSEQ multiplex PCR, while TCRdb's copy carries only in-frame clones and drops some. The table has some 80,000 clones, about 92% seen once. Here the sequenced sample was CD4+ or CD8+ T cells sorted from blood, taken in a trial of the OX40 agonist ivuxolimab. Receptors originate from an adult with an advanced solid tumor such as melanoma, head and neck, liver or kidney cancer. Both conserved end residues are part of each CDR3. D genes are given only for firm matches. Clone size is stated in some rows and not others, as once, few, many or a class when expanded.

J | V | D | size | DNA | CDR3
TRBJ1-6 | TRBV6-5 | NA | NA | TGTGCCAGCAGTTACTCGTCAGCAGGGATGAATTCACCCCTCCACTTT | CASSYSSAGMNSPLHF
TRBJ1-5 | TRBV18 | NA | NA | TGTGCCAGCGCATCGGGAGGACAACGCAATCAGCCCCAGCATTTT | CASASGGQRNQPQHF
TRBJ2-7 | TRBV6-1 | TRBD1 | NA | TGTGCCAGCAGTGAGGGACAGGGAAGGGGCCACGAGCAGTACTTC | CASSEGQGRGHEQYF
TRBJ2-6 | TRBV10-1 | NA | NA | TGCGCCAGCAGTGAGTCTGGGTCTGGGGCCAACGTCCTGACTTTC | CASSESGSGANVLTF
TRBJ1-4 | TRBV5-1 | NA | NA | TGCGCCAGCAGCTTGGTACCAGGGGAAAAACTGTTTTTT | CASSLVPGEKLFF
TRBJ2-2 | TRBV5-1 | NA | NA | TGCGCCAGCAGCTTTCTCGGACTCAGCACCGGGGAGCTGTTTTTT | CASSFLGLSTGELFF
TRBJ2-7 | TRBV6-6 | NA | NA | TGTGCCAGCAGTTCCTTCCTGGCCCTCTCCTACGAGCAGTACTTC | CASSSFLALSYEQYF
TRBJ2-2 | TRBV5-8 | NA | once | TGTGCCAGCAGCTTGGCCCGGGTACAGACCGGGGAGCTGTTTTTT | CASSLARVQTGELFF
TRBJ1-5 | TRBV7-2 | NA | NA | TGTGCCAGCGGGGAGACAGTTAATCAGCCCCAGCATTTT | CASGETVNQPQHF
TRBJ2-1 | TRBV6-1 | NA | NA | TGTGCCATCCGGGGTAGGGAGGACTACAATGAGCAGTTCTTC | CAIRGREDYNEQFF
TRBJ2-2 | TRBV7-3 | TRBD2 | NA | TGTGCCAGCAGTTCATCCCCTAGCGGGACCGGGGAGCTGTTTTTT | CASSSSPSGTGELFF
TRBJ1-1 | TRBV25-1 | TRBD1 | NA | TGTGCCACCGGACAGGGGGGCACTGAAGCTTTCTTT | CATGQGGTEAFF
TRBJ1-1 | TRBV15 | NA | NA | TGTGCCACCAGCAGAGATATGGGGGCCGAGGCTTTCTTT | CATSRDMGAEAFF
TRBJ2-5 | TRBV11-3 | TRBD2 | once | TGTGCCAGCAGCAGACTAGCGGACCAAGAGACCCAGTACTTC | CASSRLADQETQYF
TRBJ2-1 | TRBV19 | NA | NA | TGTGCCAGTAGTATCTACAATGAGCAGTTCTTC | CASSIYNEQFF